This T cell receptor beta chain was found in a study of blood T cell repertoires in COVID-19 (dated by TCRdb to about 2020). As for the study more broadly: The collaborator samples originated in the United States, Italy and Spain and spanned the acute and convalescent phases of COVID-19. The prospective study material was composed of cDNA or gDNA derived from T cells, B-cell-depleted T cells, or PBMCs. The dataset comprised deeply sampled blood TCRbeta repertoires from subjects exposed to, actively infected with, or recovered from COVID-19. The repertoires were released in a freely available public database meant as a resource for research on the immune response to SARS-CoV-2. The samples were drawn from two sources: the first 160 participants of the ongoing ImmuneRACE study, and fewer than 1,500 subjects contributed by 6 global collaborators. Nearly every sample came with metadata listing a de-identified subject ID, COVID-19 status, age in years and sex. Where available, HLA class I and class II types were taken from metadata supplied by the sample provider and were not determined by assay-based typing. Beyond this particular receptor, the publication reports: The quantity of clinical and demographic metadata differed by source and by participant and was supplied without curation.

The collaborating institutions used their own protocols to collect whole blood in K2EDTA tubes. For TCRbeta analysis, collaborators shipped samples in one of three forms: frozen whole blood, isolated PBMCs, or DNA extracted from either of those sample types. TCRbeta CDR3 regions were amplified from genomic DNA by means of the immunoSEQ Assay, a bias-controlled multiplex PCR. Per the source publication's procedure: The number of nucleated cells in each sample was estimated by amplification of reference gene primers within the assay. To quantify the absolute abundance of each unique TCRbeta CDR3 rearrangement, sequence reads were collapsed and filtered. Productive Simpson clonality was computed per sample as the square root of Simpson's diversity index over productive rearrangements. Here the immuneACCESS table is served through TCRdb, limited to in-frame sequences with V and J called. Missing clones are a known gap in these copies; in checked studies unresolved V genes cover under half, and the rest lacks a known reason. The V and J calls and clone size come from that table; D and trimming were worked out from the DNA. The table for this sample lists over 90,000 clones; more than 75% of them were counted only once. Clones ranked in the top ten supply approximately 4.5% of the sample.

As for this clone: Its recognized antigen is unknown. No clone much larger than this one lies a single base away; base qualities are absent.

The cysteine opens and the phenylalanine closes a CDR3 of 14 amino acids. Of the read, only the CDR3 DNA is kept; its 42 bases are in frame from base 1. The germline V gene (reference sequence) gives CDR1 as LGHDT and CDR2 as YNNKEL. V is pruned by 2 bases and J by 6 bases, leaving 4 bases of the junction without a gene match. Recombination joined TRBV3-1 (or the pseudogene TRBV3-2) with TRBJ2-7; 10 bases in between match TRBD2. The clonotype comes from a human donor in a cohort sampled during active COVID-19. Material: peripheral blood. The nucleotide sequence reads TGTGCCAGCAGCCAATCCAGCGGGGGGGCCGAGCAGTACTTC. Its protein is CASSQSSGGAEQYF.